This is a list of T cell receptor beta chains from one sample in a study of tumor-infiltrating lymphocytes in oesophageal squamous cell carcinoma. Each CDR3 protein gets one entry after TCRdb re-called the PCR reads with MiXCR. The table has roughly 21,000 distinct CDR3 sequences, 30% to 40% seen once. Source material: esophageal tumor tissue. These receptors all come from a male donor with esophageal squamous cell carcinoma. Both conserved end residues are trimmed from each CDR3. Rows give clone size only sometimes, using once, few, many, or a class for an expanded clone.

J gene,V gene,clone size,CDR3 protein
-,TRBV7-2,once,ASSLGSSYEQF
TRBJ1-2,TRBV18,-,ASSPQGGGWPGTT
TRBJ2-3,TRBV2,few,ASAAGIEGDTQY
TRBJ2-2,TRBV6-4,-,ASSRDRDQGELF
TRBJ2-2,TRBV5-1,many,ASSHGGPTIDFTGELF
TRBJ2-3,TRBV9,-,ASSVVSRDTQY
TRBJ1-3,TRBV7-6,many,AGSLAGVGPGNTIY
TRBJ2-6,TRBV19,many,ASTDTGFGANVLT
TRBJ1-5,TRBV10-2,few,ASSTGGDQPQH
TRBJ2-5,TRBV5-1,medium-sized,ASSFSREGETQY
TRBJ1-2,TRBV5-1,many,ASSPSWNYGYT
TRBJ2-3,TRBV7-2,-,ASSRDSFTDTQY
TRBJ2-3,TRBV5-6,many,ASSTGTAGRDTQY
TRBJ2-4,TRBV7-2,-,ASSPDSGSGEQY
TRBJ2-7,TRBV9,few,ASSGLAGRYEQY
TRBJ1-4,TRBV7-9,-,ASSGDPGEKLF
TRBJ2-3,TRBV11-3,many,ASSLSGTYTQY
-,TRBV7-2,-,ASSLQTSGGQF
TRBJ2-6,TRBV7-8,-,ASSLADYHSGANVLT
TRBJ1-2,TRBV6-1,many,ASSELRDGYT
TRBJ2-7,TRBV5-6,many,ASRFGQGRSYEQY
TRBJ1-1,TRBV19,many,ASSITGDTEAF
TRBJ2-3,TRBV11-1,many,ASSLGTLVEADTQY
TRBJ1-5,TRBV19,-,ASSITRTGQNQPQH
TRBJ1-1,TRBV12-3/TRBV12-4,many,ASSRYTQGTEAF
TRBJ2-3,TRBV24-1,once,ATSSRQFTDTQY
TRBJ2-1,TRBV27,many,ASSFGDTRYNEQF
TRBJ1-1,TRBV5-1,many,ASSFEDGNTEAF
TRBJ1-5,TRBV7-2,-,ASSLGDRGENQPQH
TRBJ2-1,TRBV7-3,-,ASRSLAGGGEQF
-,TRBV7-7,-,ASSLQTGEGTQY
TRBJ2-4,TRBV29-1,-,SVEARGAKNIQY
TRBJ1-4,TRBV7-8,-,ASSWRDRDNEKLF
TRBJ2-1,TRBV19,-,ASSTKGGYNEQF
-,TRBV6-6,few,ASSAGGGGETQY
TRBJ2-3,TRBV7-2,-,ASSWDRGPDTQY
TRBJ2-7,TRBV6-2/TRBV6-3,many,ASRMDEGGVYEQY
TRBJ2-5,TRBV15,-,ATSRDPTGKETQY